This T cell receptor (beta chain) stems from a study of OX40 agonist ivuxolimab in advanced cancers. Findings and caveats of the study: CD4+ and CD8+ blood T cells expanded clonally by week 6 at 0.1 to 3.0 mg/kg. Low levels of normalized T-cell clonal expansion also appeared in some nonresponders.

In its sample, this clone was seen a few times. Its target is unknown. Blood was sampled at baseline, cycle 4 day 1, and cycle 7 day 1. The germline V gene has CDR1 MNHEY and CDR2 SMNVEV (reference sequence). The germline V and J ends were trimmed by 4 bases and 6 bases, with 13 bases remaining between them. The length of the CDR3 is 14 residues. Profiling relied on immunoSEQ multiplex PCR, and the TCRdb table lists in-frame clones only, not all of them. Of about 21,000 clones in the sample, nearly 85% were seen once. The material sequenced was CD4+ or CD8+ T cells sorted from blood, taken in a trial of the OX40 agonist ivuxolimab. The rearrangement links TRBV27 to TRBJ1-5; D is undetermined. This TCR was recovered from an adult with an advanced solid tumor such as melanoma, head and neck, liver or kidney cancer. CDR3 sequence reads: CASSSVRVGQPQHF. The CDR3 DNA follows: TGTGCCAGCAGTTCCGTCCGGGTGGGTCAGCCCCAGCATTTT.